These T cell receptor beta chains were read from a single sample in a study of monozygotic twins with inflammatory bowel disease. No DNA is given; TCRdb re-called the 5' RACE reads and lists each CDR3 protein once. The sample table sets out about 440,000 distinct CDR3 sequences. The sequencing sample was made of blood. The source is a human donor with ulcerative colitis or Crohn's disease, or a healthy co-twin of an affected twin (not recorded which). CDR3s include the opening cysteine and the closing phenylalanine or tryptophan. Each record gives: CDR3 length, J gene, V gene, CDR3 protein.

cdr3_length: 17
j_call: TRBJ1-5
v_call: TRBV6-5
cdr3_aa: CASSYRFTGYSNQPQHF

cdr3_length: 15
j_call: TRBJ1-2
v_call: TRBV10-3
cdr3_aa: CAISGRASAGYGYTF

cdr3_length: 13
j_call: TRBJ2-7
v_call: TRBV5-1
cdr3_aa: CASSWDNSYEQYF

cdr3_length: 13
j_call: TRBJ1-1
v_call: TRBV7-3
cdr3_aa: CASSFKAGTEAFF

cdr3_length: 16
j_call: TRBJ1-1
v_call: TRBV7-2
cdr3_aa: CASSLDGVGKNTEAFF

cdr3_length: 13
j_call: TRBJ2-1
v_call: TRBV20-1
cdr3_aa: CSAESRQLAEQFF

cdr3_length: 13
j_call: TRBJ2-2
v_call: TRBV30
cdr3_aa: CAWSLLGTGELFF

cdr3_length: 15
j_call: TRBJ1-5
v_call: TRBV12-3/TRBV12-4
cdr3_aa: CASSQFAGANQPQHF

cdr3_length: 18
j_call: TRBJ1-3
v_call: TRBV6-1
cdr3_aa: CASSEAPRTGSTGNTIYF

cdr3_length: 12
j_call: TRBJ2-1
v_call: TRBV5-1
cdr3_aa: CASSLDGTSGVF

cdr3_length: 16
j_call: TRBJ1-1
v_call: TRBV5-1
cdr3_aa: CASSLALSRTSAEAFF

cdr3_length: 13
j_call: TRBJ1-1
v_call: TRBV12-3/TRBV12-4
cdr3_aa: CASSNIGGTEAFF

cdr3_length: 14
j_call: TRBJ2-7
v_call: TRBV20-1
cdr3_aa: CSARDRTAPYEQYF

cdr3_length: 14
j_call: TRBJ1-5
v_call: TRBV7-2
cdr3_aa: CASSLRGGGQPQHF

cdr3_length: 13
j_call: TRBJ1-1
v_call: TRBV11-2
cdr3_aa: CASSLQGAGEAFF

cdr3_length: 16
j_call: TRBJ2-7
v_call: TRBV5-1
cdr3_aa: CASSLAPSDHSYEQYF

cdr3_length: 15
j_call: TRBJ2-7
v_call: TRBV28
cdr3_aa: CASSLDGRDSYEQYF

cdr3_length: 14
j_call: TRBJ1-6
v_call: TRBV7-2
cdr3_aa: CASLRGTANSPLHF

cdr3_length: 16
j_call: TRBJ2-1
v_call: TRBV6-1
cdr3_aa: CASSVDGGQTYNEQFF

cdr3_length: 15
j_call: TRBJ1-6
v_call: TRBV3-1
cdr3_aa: CASSLGTGKNSPLHF

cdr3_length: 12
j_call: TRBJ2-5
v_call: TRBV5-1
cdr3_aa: CASSLINDPAVF

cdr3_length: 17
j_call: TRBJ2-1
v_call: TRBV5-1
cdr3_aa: CASSLSVSGTSYNEQFF

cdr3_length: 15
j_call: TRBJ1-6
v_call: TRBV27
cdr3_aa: CASSTGTATNSPLHF

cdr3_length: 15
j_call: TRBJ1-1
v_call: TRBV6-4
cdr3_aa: CASSETYGVNTEAFF

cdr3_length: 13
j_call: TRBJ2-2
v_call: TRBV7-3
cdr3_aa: CASSLSYTGELFF

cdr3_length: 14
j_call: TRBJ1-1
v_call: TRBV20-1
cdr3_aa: CSASIGGGTAEAFF

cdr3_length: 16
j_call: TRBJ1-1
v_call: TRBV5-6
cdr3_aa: CASSWGGRGLNTEAFF

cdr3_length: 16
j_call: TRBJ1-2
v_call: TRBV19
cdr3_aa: CASSNFGQENLYGYTF

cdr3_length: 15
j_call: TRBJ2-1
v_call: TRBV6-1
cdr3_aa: CASLQGTSRGNEQFF

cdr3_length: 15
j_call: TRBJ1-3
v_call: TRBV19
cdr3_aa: CASSIAGTAGNTIYF

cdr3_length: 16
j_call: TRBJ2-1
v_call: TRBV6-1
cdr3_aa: CASSERGTSSYNEQFF

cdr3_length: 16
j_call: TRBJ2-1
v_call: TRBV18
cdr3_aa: CASSPPGTLSYNEQFF

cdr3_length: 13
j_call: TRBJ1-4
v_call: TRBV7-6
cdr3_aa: CASSLALGEKLFF

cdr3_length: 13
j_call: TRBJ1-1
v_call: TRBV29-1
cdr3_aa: CSAWTGTNTEAFF

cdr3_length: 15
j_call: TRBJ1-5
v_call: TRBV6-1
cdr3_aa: CASSRAGSSNQPQHF

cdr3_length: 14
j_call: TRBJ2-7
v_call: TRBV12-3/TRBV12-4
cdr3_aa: CASTLAGVDYEQYF

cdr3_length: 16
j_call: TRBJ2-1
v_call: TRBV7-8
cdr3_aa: CASSFRTGGSYNEQFF

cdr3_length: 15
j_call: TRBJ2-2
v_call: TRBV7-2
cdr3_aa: CASSLTSIGTGELFF

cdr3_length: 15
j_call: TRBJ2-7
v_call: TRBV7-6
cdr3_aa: CASSLYAEQSYEQYF

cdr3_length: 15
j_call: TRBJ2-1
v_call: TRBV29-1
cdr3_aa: CSVDKGRRGYNEQFF

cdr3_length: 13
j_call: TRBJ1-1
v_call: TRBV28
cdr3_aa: CASLTGGRGEAFF

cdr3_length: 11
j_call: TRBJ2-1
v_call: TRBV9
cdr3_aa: CASSVGQQQFF

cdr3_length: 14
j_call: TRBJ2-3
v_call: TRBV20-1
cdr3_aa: CSAPSGSLTDTQYF

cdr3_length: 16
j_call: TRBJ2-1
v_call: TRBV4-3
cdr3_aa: CASSQEWGTGGDEQFF

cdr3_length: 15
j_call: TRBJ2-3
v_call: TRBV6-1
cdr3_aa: CASKIGLAITDTQYF

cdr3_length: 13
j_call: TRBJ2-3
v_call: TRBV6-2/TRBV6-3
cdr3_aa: CASRADKTDTQYF

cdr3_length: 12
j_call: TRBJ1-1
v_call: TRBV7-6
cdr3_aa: CASSTGGGRAFF

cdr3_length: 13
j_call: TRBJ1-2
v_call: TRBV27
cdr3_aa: CASGTGNNYGYTF

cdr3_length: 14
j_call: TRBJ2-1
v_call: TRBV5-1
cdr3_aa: CASSLLLAGAKQFF

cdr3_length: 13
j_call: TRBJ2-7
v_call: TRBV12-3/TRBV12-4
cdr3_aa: CASSPRVGYEQYF

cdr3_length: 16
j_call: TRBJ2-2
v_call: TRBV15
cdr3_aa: CATSRVGGGDTGELFF

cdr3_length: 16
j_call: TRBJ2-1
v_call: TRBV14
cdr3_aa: CASSQDPSEEYNEQFF

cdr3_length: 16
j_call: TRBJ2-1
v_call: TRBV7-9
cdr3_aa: CASHPGGRTSVDEQFF